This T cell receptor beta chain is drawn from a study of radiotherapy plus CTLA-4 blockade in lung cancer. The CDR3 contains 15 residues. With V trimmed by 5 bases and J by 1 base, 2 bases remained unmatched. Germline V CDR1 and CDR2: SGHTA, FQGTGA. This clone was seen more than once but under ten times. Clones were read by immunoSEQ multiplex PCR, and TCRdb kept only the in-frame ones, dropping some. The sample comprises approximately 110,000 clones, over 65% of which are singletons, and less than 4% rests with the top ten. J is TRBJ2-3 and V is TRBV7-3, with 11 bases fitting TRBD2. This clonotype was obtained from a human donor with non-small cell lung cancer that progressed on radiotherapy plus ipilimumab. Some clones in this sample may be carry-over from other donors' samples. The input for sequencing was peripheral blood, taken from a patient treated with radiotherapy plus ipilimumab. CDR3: CASSPTSGGTDTQYF. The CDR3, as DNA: TGTGCCAGCAGCCCGACTAGCGGGGGCACAGATACGCAGTATTTT.